Below, 26 T cell receptor beta chains from the same sample are listed, as sequenced in a study of PD-L1 blockade in urothelial cancer. The time point was: pretreatment peripheral blood. Clones were read by immunoSEQ multiplex PCR, and TCRdb kept only the in-frame ones, dropping some. The sample consists of about 74,000 clones, under 90% of them appearing once. The sample was PBMCs, taken around atezolizumab (anti-PD-L1) treatment. The receptor source for this set is a man between 65 and 85 years old with urothelial cancer.

V usage is TRBV10-3 and J usage is TRBJ1-2; maybe TRBD1 (5 bases). The CDR3 contains 12 residues. V lost 5 bases, J lost 8 bases, and 12 bases lay in between. Germline loops: CDR1 ENHRY, CDR2 SYGVKD. In DNA form, the CDR3 reads TGTGCCATCAGTCCAGGGAGGGAAGGCTACACCTTC. It codes for CAISPGREGYTF.

The rearrangement links TRBV2 to TRBJ1-1; D uncertain. CDR1 is SNHLY and CDR2 is FYNNEI in the germline V gene. The CDR3 has 13 residues. Trimming removed 8 bases from V and 5 bases from J, with 15 bases in between. For the CDR3, the DNA is TGTGCCAGCGTCCCCCGAGGGAGTACTGAAGCTTTCTTT. This gives the protein CASVPRGSTEAFF. The entire variable domain, with the rest obtained from reference TRBV2 and TRBJ1-1, is as follows: EPEVTQTPSHQVTQMGQEVILRCVPISNHLYFYWYRQILGQKVEFLVSFYNNEISEKSEIFDDQFSVERPDGSNFTLKIRSTKLEDSAMYFCASVPRGSTEAFFGQGTRLTVV.

V usage is TRBV6-1 and J usage is TRBJ2-7, with D maybe TRBD2 (6 bases). Looked up from germline, CDR1 is MNHNS and CDR2 is SASEGT. There are 14 residues in the CDR3. V dropped 1 base and J dropped 4 bases, with 11 bases sitting between them. Here the CDR3 reads CASSEVASAYEQYF. In nucleotides, the CDR3 is TGTGCCAGCAGTGAAGTGGCTAGCGCGTACGAGCAGTACTTC.

The sample holds a few counts of this clone. The rearrangement uses TRBV7-8 and TRBJ2-2, with a possible D match to TRBD2 (6 bases). The V end lost 4 bases, the J end lost 11 bases, and 14 bases lay between the germline ends. The CDR3 is made up of 13 amino acids. Per germline, CDR1 SGHVS and CDR2 FQNEAQ. The CDR3 region has the DNA TGTGCCAGCAGCTCGAAGACGGGACTCGAGCTGTTTTTT. Protein: CASSSKTGLELFF.

This rearrangement joins TRBV6-1 to TRBJ2-7; the D is unclear. The germline V gene encodes CDR1 MNHNS and CDR2 SASEGT. The CDR3 consists of 13 residues. Trimming removed 7 bases at V and 0 bases at J, with 10 bases between. CDR3 loop: CASTTLSSYEQYF. As DNA, the CDR3 is TGTGCCAGCACCACCTTGAGCTCCTACGAGCAGTACTTC.

The chain links TRBV6-6 to TRBJ2-1; 8 bases fit TRBD2. This CDR3 comprises 14 residues. CDR1 is MNHNY, CDR2 SVGAGI, per germline (reference sequence). With V trimmed by 7 bases and J by 9 bases, 11 bases remained unmatched. The CDR3 DNA is TGTGCCAGCACCAAGGCTAGCGGGTACGGTGAGCAGTTCTTC. Translated, it gives CASTKASGYGEQFF.

The V gene is TRBV28, the J gene TRBJ2-5; possible D gene TRBD1, 6 bases. The CDR3 length is 14 residues. From germline, CDR1 is MDHEN and CDR2 SYDVKM. V lost 1 base and J lost 7, with 13 bases in between. CDR3 DNA sequence: TGTGCCAGCAGTTTATCCGGGACATGGGGGACCCAGTACTTC. Its translation is CASSLSGTWGTQYF.

The rearrangement uses TRBV5-1 and TRBJ1-4, with a possible D match to TRBD1 (5 bases). Between the trimmed V and J ends, which lost 7 bases and 2 bases, there was a span of 12 bases. The CDR3 loop spans 14 amino acids. Looked up from germline, CDR1 is SGHRS and CDR2 is YFSETQ. The DNA for the CDR3 is TGCGCCAGCTGCCTCGACAGTACTAATGAAAAACTGTTTTTT. Translation: CASCLDSTNEKLFF.

This clone has a single count. The CDR3 is CASGNRGMGQPQHF. CDR3 nucleotides: TGTGCCAGTGGGAACAGGGGGATGGGTCAGCCCCAGCATTTT. The chain recombines TRBV19 with TRBJ1-5, with 8 bases aligning to TRBD1. Germline lookup yields CDR1 LNHDA and CDR2 SQIVND (reference sequence). Trimming cost V 8 bases and J 6 bases; bases outside gene matches: 9. This CDR3 region has 14 residues.

The chain uses TRBV9 and TRBJ1-5, with D hard to call. Germline V gene data show CDR1 as SGDLS and CDR2 as YYNGEE. The CDR3 extends over 13 amino acids. V was clipped by 0 bases and J by 9 bases, with 10 bases between them. CDR3 DNA sequence: TGTGCCAGCAGCGTAGACGGGGATGGGCCCCAGCATTTT. Translating gives CASSVDGDGPQHF. Drawing the rest from reference TRBV9 and TRBJ1-5, the complete variable domain is DSGVTQTPKHLITATGQRVTLRCSPRSGDLSVYWYQQSLDQGLQFLIQYYNGEERAKGNILERFSAQQFPDLHSELNLSSLELGDSALYFCASSVDGDGPQHFGDGTRLSIL.

V gene TRBV18 combines with J gene TRBJ2-7; 9 positions agree with TRBD2. This CDR3 is 14 amino acids long. Trimming took 3 bases from V and 4 from J; bases not matched to a gene: 4. CDR1 is KGHSH and CDR2 is LQKENI in the germline V gene. CDR3 nucleotides: TGTGCCAGCTCACCGGGACTAGCCCGGTACGAGCAGTACTTC. Its translation is CASSPGLARYEQYF.

The chain couples TRBV6-4 to TRBJ2-1; TRBD1 is a possible D gene (5 bases). The ends were cut back, 6 bases at V and 1 base at J, with 7 bases in the middle. CDR1 and CDR2 from the germline V gene are MRHNA and SNTAGT. The CDR3 runs to 13 residues. The chain's CDR3 is CASSQGSYNEQFF. The CDR3 nucleotides are TGTGCCAGCAGCCAGGGTTCCTACAATGAGCAGTTCTTC.

The rearrangement uses TRBV28 and TRBJ2-7; D possibly corresponds to TRBD1 (6 bases). Between the trimmed V and J ends, which lost 5 bases and 7 bases, there was a span of 12 bases. The CDR3 length is 12 residues. Looked up from germline, CDR1 is MDHEN and CDR2 is SYDVKM. The CDR3 region has the DNA TGTGCCAGCAGTACGACAGGTAGTGAGCAGTACTTC. Translating gives CASSTTGSEQYF.

The chain couples TRBV28 to TRBJ1-1; 12 bases map to TRBD1. Trimming removed 7 bases from V and 5 bases from J; junction bases left unmatched: 17. Germline-derived CDR1 and CDR2 are MDHEN and SYDVKM. The CDR3 spans 18 residues. CDR3 in amino acids: CASTNSPGQGASGTEAFF. CDR3 nucleotide sequence: TGTGCCAGCACCAACTCCCCGGGACAGGGGGCTTCTGGGACTGAAGCTTTCTTT.

The chain is built from TRBV10-3 and TRBJ2-5; 8 bases map to TRBD1. The CDR3 is 14 amino acids. In germline, CDR1 is ENHRY, CDR2 SYGVKD. V lost 4 bases, J lost 1 base, and 2 bases stayed unmatched. CDR3 amino acids: CAISGTGGQETQYF. CDR3 DNA sequence: TGTGCCATCAGTGGCACAGGGGGCCAAGAGACCCAGTACTTC.

V gene TRBV19 combines with J gene TRBJ2-5, with 7 bases aligning to TRBD1. The V gene's germline CDR1 is LNHDA and CDR2 SQIVND (reference sequence). The J segment lost 3 bases and the V segment lost 6 bases, leaving 4 bases of the junction unmatched. The CDR3 is made up of 13 amino acids. CDR3 nucleotides: TGTGCCAGTAGGTCTCAGGGGGAAGAGACCCAGTACTTC. This translates into CASRSQGEETQYF.

CDR3 in amino acids: CASSIDVRISNYGYTF. The CDR3 DNA sequence: TGTGCCAGTAGTATAGATGTCAGGATCTCTAACTATGGCTACACCTTC. This chain connects TRBV19 to TRBJ1-2; no clear D. The CDR3 totals 16 residues. Germline CDR1 reads LNHDA; CDR2 reads SQIVND (reference sequence). V lost 0 bases and J 0 bases, leaving 11 bases between the germline ends.

The chain is built from TRBV14 and TRBJ2-2, with 7 bases lining up with TRBD2. CDR3 size: 17 residues. Germline assignment: CDR1 SGHDN and CDR2 FVKESK. V gave up 4 bases and J gave up 3 bases; unmatched junction bases: 11. CDR3 region: CASSPRRLAGHTGELFF. CDR3 bases: TGTGCCAGCAGCCCCCGGAGGTTAGCGGGCCACACCGGGGAGCTGTTTTTT. Combining the CDR3 with reference TRBV14 and TRBJ2-2 gives the whole variable domain EAGVTQFPSHSVIEKGQTVTLRCDPISGHDNLYWYRRVMGKEIKFLLHFVKESKQDESGMPNNRFLAERTGGTYSTLKVQPAELEDSGVYFCASSPRRLAGHTGELFFGEGSRLTVL.

The V call is TRBV28, the J call TRBJ2-7; TRBD1 is a possible D gene (5 bases). Germline V gives CDR1 MDHEN, CDR2 SYDVKM. The CDR3 is 16 amino acids. Trimming removed 4 bases at V and 3 bases at J, with 19 bases between. The CDR3 spells CASSSLSGLQIYEQYF. CDR3 DNA sequence: TGTGCCAGCAGTTCGCTCTCAGGGCTCCAAATCTACGAGCAGTACTTC.

The rearrangement joins TRBV9 to TRBJ1-1, with a tentative D call TRBD1 (6 bases). Germline CDR1 is SGDLS and CDR2 is YYNGEE. The V gene lost 4 bases and the J gene lost 3 bases, with 22 bases spanning the gap. The CDR3 is 17 residues long. The CDR3 DNA reads as TGTGCCAGCAGCTCAAGGGGGGGCACAGGGACGTACACTGAAGCTTTCTTT. This translates into CASSSRGGTGTYTEAFF.

This sequence joins TRBV6-1 and TRBJ1-2; possibly TRBD1 for D (6 bases). The germline gives CDR1 MNHNS, CDR2 SASEGT. V lost 6 bases, J lost 5 bases, and 19 bases lay in between. CDR3 length: 15 amino acids. The CDR3 spells CASSNGWDTNYGYTF. CDR3 nucleotides: TGTGCCAGCAGCAATGGGTGGGACACAAATTATGGCTACACCTTC.

The genes are TRBV6-5 and TRBJ1-4; the D gene is possibly TRBD1 (5 bases). Germline CDR1 and CDR2: MNHEY and SVGAGI. The CDR3 sequence is 15 residues long. With 7 bases removed from V and 7 bases from J, the gap between germline ends came to 19 bases. The CDR3 bases are TGTGCCAGCAACCCCGGCGGGGCACACGGTGAAAAACTGTTTTTT. Protein: CASNPGGAHGEKLFF.

The genes are TRBV5-8 and TRBJ1-2, with 7 bases lining up with TRBD1. CDR1 and CDR2 from the germline V gene are SGHTS and YDEGEE. V was pared by 4 bases and J by 8 bases, with 8 bases of the junction left unmatched. The CDR3 consists of 13 residues. The CDR3 is CASSRNQGGGYTF. As DNA, the CDR3 is TGTGCCAGCAGCAGAAACCAGGGGGGCGGCTACACCTTC.

V usage is TRBV28 and J usage is TRBJ1-5, with 7 bases that match TRBD1. CDR1 is MDHEN and CDR2 is SYDVKM in the germline V gene. The CDR3 contains 15 residues. Trimming cost V 4 bases and J 11 bases; bases outside gene matches: 14. CDR3 sequence: CASSSRGRGVRAQHF. The DNA of the CDR3 is TGTGCCAGCAGTTCCCGGGGCAGGGGGGTTCGCGCCCAGCATTTT. The full variable domain, its missing parts supplied by reference TRBV28 and TRBJ1-5, is DVKVTQSSRYLVKRTGEKVFLECVQDMDHENMFWYRQDPGLGLRLIYFSYDVKMKEKGDIPEGYSVSREKKERFSLILESASTNQTSMYLCASSSRGRGVRAQHFGDGTRLSIL.

The chain uses TRBV6-1 and TRBJ2-5; no definite D call. Germline V lookup: CDR1 MNHNS, CDR2 SASEGT. The V end was cut by 11 bases, the J end by 3 bases, with 13 bases between. This CDR3 has 12 residues. CDR3 region: CASSPRKETQYF. The CDR3, as DNA: TGTGCCTCCTCCCCTAGGAAAGAGACCCAGTACTTC.

V gene TRBV6-5 combines with J gene TRBJ1-2; 7 nucleotides line up with TRBD1. The CDR3 has 14 amino acids. Unmatched junction bases numbered 11, after V lost 6 bases and J lost 7 bases. Germline assignment: CDR1 MNHEY and CDR2 SVGAGI. This CDR3 reads CASRKDRESSGYTF. The CDR3 DNA is TGTGCCAGCAGGAAAGACAGGGAGTCGTCTGGCTACACCTTC.